The present entry profiles one T cell receptor beta chain with its context. The antigen remains undetermined. Amplification used primers for 54 TRBV and 13 TRBJ segments. Generated by immunoSEQ multiplex PCR, the TCRdb table keeps only in-frame clones and is missing some. The sample records around 90,000 clones, around nine tenths being singletons. The data stem from a study of T cell repertoires and HLA-DP antigens. Overall study: Alloreactive CD4+ T cells targeted HLA-DP on transduced HeLa. Two male donors and one female donor spanned ages 18-to-29 through 60-to-69. Findings and limits, study-wide: Against one allele, clones undetected before culture averaged about 35%; against the other, roughly 50%.

This CDR3 is built from 13 residues. The germline V and J ends were trimmed by 3 bases and 8 bases, with 13 bases remaining between them. Germline CDR1 is SGHAT and CDR2 is FQNNGV. The rearrangement uses TRBV11-2 and TRBJ1-2; D is ambiguous. The TCR originated in a man between 45 and 60 years old in good health and CMV-seronegative. Sequenced: CD4+ T cells from PBMCs. CDR3 in amino acids: CASSFGASSGYTF. CDR3 DNA: TGTGCCAGCAGCTTCGGCGCCTCGTCGGGCTACACCTTC.